The TCR beta chain described here comes from a study of OX40 agonist ivuxolimab in advanced cancers. As for the study in general: In this cohort, patients received ivuxolimab, an agonistic anti-OX40 (CD134) antibody.

Study-wide points: Relative to CD4+ cells, CD8+ T cells on average had more expanded clones. With doses of 0.1 to 3.0 mg/kg, CD4+ and CD8+ blood T cells had undergone clonal expansion by week 6.

With regard to this clone: Its cognate antigen is unknown.

The repertoire was sequenced with immunoSEQ multiplex PCR; TCRdb's copy has only in-frame clones and lacks some. The profile shows about 52,000 clones, over 80% of them singletons. CDR1 is SGHAT, CDR2 FQNNGV, per germline. The CDR3 has 13 residues. Between the trimmed V and J ends, which lost 3 bases and 6 bases, there was a span of 11 bases. Sequenced material: CD4+ or CD8+ T cells sorted from blood, taken in a trial of the OX40 agonist ivuxolimab. This clonotype was obtained from an adult with an advanced solid tumor such as melanoma, head and neck, liver or kidney cancer. The rearrangement uses TRBV11-2 and TRBJ2-5, with D hard to call. The CDR3 here is CASSFSGAQTQYF. The DNA of the CDR3 is TGTGCCAGCAGCTTTTCAGGAGCGCAGACCCAGTACTTC.